Listed below are T cell receptor beta chains from one sample, sequenced in a study of somatic mutations in T cells in chronic GVHD. The table came from immunoSEQ multiplex PCR; TCRdb's copy has only in-frame clones and leaves some out. The sample gives approximately 14,000 clones, around 73% of which show up once; about 32% is in the top ten. Source material: Vbeta20-negative CD4+ T cells from blood. These receptors came from a male patient aged 45 to 59 with chronic graft-versus-host disease. These T cells may partly come from the graft donor. Both conserved end residues are part of each CDR3. D genes are given only for firm matches. Expanded clones get a size class; other rows say once, few or many, or leave the size out.

d_call,j_call,v_call,clone_size,cdr3_aa,cdr3_nt
NA,TRBJ2-5,TRBV6-6,NA,CASSSTLGGAQETQYF,TGTGCCAGCAGCTCAACCCTGGGGGGGGCGCAAGAGACCCAGTACTTC
NA,TRBJ1-2,TRBV5-4,NA,CASSLEQSYGYTF,TGTGCCAGCAGCTTGGAACAGAGCTATGGCTACACCTTC
TRBD2,TRBJ2-4,TRBV2,NA,CASKGLAGGTKNIQYF,TGTGCCAGCAAAGGGCTAGCGGGGGGTACCAAAAACATTCAGTACTTC
TRBD2,TRBJ2-3,TRBV2,NA,CASSVQRDTDTQYF,TGTGCCAGCAGTGTCCAGCGGGACACAGATACGCAGTATTTT
TRBD2,TRBJ2-7,TRBV19,NA,CASSIAGGPYEQYF,TGTGCCAGTAGTATCGCGGGAGGGCCCTACGAGCAGTACTTC
TRBD1,TRBJ1-2,TRBV6-5,NA,CASSLGTGGYGYTF,TGTGCCAGCAGCCTTGGGACAGGGGGCTATGGCTACACCTTC
NA,TRBJ2-3,TRBV4-2,NA,CASSHPGSRTDTQYF,TGTGCCAGCAGCCACCCGGGATCGAGGACAGATACGCAGTATTTT
NA,TRBJ1-2,TRBV7-9,few,CASSLAGSIDGYTF,TGTGCCAGCAGCTTAGCGGGCAGTATTGACGGCTACACCTTC
NA,TRBJ2-1,TRBV11-3,NA,CASSLFSASTYNEQFF,TGTGCCAGCAGCCTATTCTCTGCATCAACCTACAATGAGCAGTTCTTC
TRBD1,TRBJ1-2,TRBV6-1,NA,CASSEQGQGSGGYTF,TGTGCCAGCAGTGAACAGGGACAGGGATCTGGTGGCTACACCTTC
NA,TRBJ1-1,TRBV19,few,CASMGSWGDTEAFF,TGTGCCAGTATGGGGTCGTGGGGGGACACTGAAGCTTTCTTT
NA,TRBJ2-3,TRBV18,NA,CASSPQQGGTDTQYF,TGTGCCAGCTCACCCCAACAGGGAGGCACAGATACGCAGTATTTT
NA,TRBJ1-5,TRBV7-2,NA,CASSLKSGGGISNQPQHF,TGTGCCAGCAGCTTAAAATCGGGGGGTGGGATTAGCAATCAGCCCCAGCATTTT
NA,TRBJ1-5,TRBV16,NA,CASSQSAAGNQPQHF,TGTGCCAGCAGCCAATCGGCGGCAGGGAATCAGCCCCAGCATTTT
NA,TRBJ2-2,TRBV12-5,NA,CASGKPNTGELFF,TGTGCTAGTGGAAAGCCTAACACCGGGGAGCTGTTTTTT
TRBD1,TRBJ1-6,TRBV19,NA,CASRPLQGDNSPLHF,TGTGCCAGTAGACCTCTCCAGGGGGATAATTCACCCCTCCACTTT
TRBD1,TRBJ2-2,TRBV10-3,NA,CAISDLRGRGTGELFF,TGTGCCATCAGTGACCTCAGGGGGCGAGGCACCGGGGAGCTGTTTTTT
TRBD2,TRBJ2-7,TRBV6-5,NA,CASSYPGGNEQYF,TGTGCCAGCAGCTACCCGGGGGGGAACGAGCAGTACTTC
TRBD1,TRBJ2-3,TRBV4-1,NA,CASSQGQGAIGTQYF,TGCGCCAGCAGCCAGGGACAGGGGGCGATCGGTACGCAGTATTTT
NA,TRBJ1-2,TRBV19,NA,CASSIRRVEGYTF,TGTGCCAGTAGTATACGCAGGGTCGAAGGCTACACCTTC
TRBD1,TRBJ2-5,TRBV19,NA,CASSIGGDRGIGETQYF,TGTGCCAGTAGTATAGGGGGGGACAGGGGGATAGGAGAGACCCAGTACTTC